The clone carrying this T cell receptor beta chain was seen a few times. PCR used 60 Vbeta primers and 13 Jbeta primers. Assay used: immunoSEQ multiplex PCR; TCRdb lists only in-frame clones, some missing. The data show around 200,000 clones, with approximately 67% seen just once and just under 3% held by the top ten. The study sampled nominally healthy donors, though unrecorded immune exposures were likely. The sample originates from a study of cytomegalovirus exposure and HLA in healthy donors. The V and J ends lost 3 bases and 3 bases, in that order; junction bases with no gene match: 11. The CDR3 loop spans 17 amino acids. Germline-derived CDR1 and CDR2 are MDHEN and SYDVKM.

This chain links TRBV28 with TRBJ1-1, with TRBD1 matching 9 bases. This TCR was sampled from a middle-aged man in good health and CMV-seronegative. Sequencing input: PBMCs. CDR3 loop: CASSFGTGNPVDTEAFF. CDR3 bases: TGTGCCAGCAGTTTTGGGACAGGGAACCCCGTGGACACTGAAGCTTTCTTT.